This TCR beta chain was documented in a study of HIV-infected patients and healthy controls. The CDR3 spans 12 residues. The V gene lost 4 bases and the J gene lost 5 bases, with 6 bases spanning the gap. The germline V gene has CDR1 ENHRY and CDR2 SYGVKD. Ten or more counts support this clonotype. About 540 ng RNA was reverse transcribed with alpha and beta constant-region primers. Alpha and beta chain libraries were made separately by chain-specific third strand synthesis with multiplexing indices. One entry per CDR3 protein, called by TCRdb with MiXCR from the 5' RACE reads. The sample carries about 15,000 distinct CDR3 sequences, 12% recorded once. Antiretroviral therapy had run roughly three months, about 14 weeks, before follow-up blood collection. All unsorted peripheral T cells were captured because whole blood was used without fractionation.

The specimen was blood, collected during antiretroviral therapy. This TCR came from an adult with HIV infection. The donor label of this sample is uncertain. V usage is TRBV10-3 and J usage is TRBJ2-1; D remains ambiguous. In DNA form, the CDR3 reads TGTGCCATCAGTGTATCAAACAATGAGCAGTTCTTC. The encoded protein is CAISVSNNEQFF.